This TCR beta chain was identified during a study of blood T cell repertoires in COVID-19. Study background: COVID-19 samples collected from the United States, Italy and Spain covered acute and convalescent phases. Sources were T cells, B-cell-depleted T cells, or PBMCs; the material itself was cDNA or gDNA.

The CDR3 runs 14 residues. With V trimmed by 5 bases and J by 6 bases, 4 bases remained unmatched. Germline CDR1 is SNHLY and CDR2 is FYNNEI. Original processing notes: Amplifying reference gene primers gave estimates of nucleated cell counts. Clones were sequenced by immunoSEQ multiplex PCR, and TCRdb holds only the in-frame ones, with some missing. V, J and clone size were drawn from that table, and D and trimming were deduced from the DNA. Among approximately 280,000 clones listed, 75% to 90% were seen once. V gene TRBV2 combines with J gene TRBJ2-1; 10 bases map to TRBD2. Specimen: peripheral blood. The source of this sequence is a man aged 40-49 years with acute or convalescent COVID-19. Here the CDR3 DNA reads TGTGCCAGCAGTAGCAGCGGGGGGGCCAATGAGCAGTTCTTC. Translation: CASSSSGGANEQFF.